Presented here are 15 T cell receptor beta chains from one specimen sequenced in a study of Ad26.COV2.S vaccination and SARS-CoV-2 variants (dated by TCRdb to the early 2020s). Receptors were amplified or captured by the immunoSEQ multiplex PCR assay. Not all clones reach the TCRdb copy of this immuneACCESS table, which keeps in-frame sequences only. Checked studies attribute under half of the gap to unresolved V genes and leave the rest unexplained. Recorded for this sample are tens of thousands of clones; around 82% of them occurred a single time. In total, the top ten clones hold about 17% of the sample. The time point label corresponds to: individuals recovered from natural SARS-CoV-2 infection. The sequencing used peripheral blood, collected after recovery from COVID-19. The receptors stem from a human donor who had recovered from COVID-19.

V is TRBV20-1 and J is TRBJ2-7; D unresolved. This CDR3 spans 16 amino acids. The ends were cut back, 3 bases at V and 1 base at J, with 19 bases in the middle. The germline CDR1 and CDR2 sequences are DFQATT and SNEGSKA (reference sequence). CDR3 DNA: TGCAGTGCTAGTAAGGGCGGTTCCTTAGGGTCCTACGAGCAGTACTTC. This codes for CSASKGGSLGSYEQYF.

The gene calls are TRBV3-1 (or the pseudogene TRBV3-2) and TRBJ1-1; D not resolved. This CDR3 has 13 amino acids. V lost 3 bases and J 2 bases, leaving 7 bases between the germline ends. Germline lookup yields CDR1 LGHDT and CDR2 YNNKEL (reference sequence). The CDR3: CASSHQVNTEAFF. The CDR3 DNA is TGTGCCAGCAGCCATCAGGTAAACACTGAAGCTTTCTTT.

V is TRBV10-3 and J is TRBJ2-1; 8 bases line up with TRBD1. Trimming removed 6 bases from V and 2 bases from J; junction bases left unmatched: 3. The CDR3 covers 14 residues. CDR1 ENHRY and CDR2 SYGVKD come from the germline V gene. The CDR3 nucleotides read TGTGCCATCAGATCGACAGGGGCCTACAATGAGCAGTTCTTC. It yields the protein CAIRSTGAYNEQFF.

This chain connects TRBV12-1 to TRBJ2-1; the table's D gene call, TRBD2, was not cross checked with the DNA. TRBV12-1 is termed a pseudogene. The CDR3 totals 13 residues. In DNA form, the CDR3 reads TGTGCCAGCAGCTTGAGGCGGTACAATGAGCAGTTCTTC. It specifies CASSLRRYNEQFF.

The J gene is TRBJ1-2, the V gene TRBV6-6; D possibly corresponds to TRBD1 (5 bases). The CDR3 extends over 14 amino acids. Germline V gene data show CDR1 as MNHNY and CDR2 as SVGAGI (reference sequence). The V gene lost 2 bases and the J gene lost 1 base, with 8 bases spanning the gap. CDR3 amino acids: CASSYGQGNYGYTF. The CDR3 region has the DNA TGTGCCAGCAGTTACGGCCAGGGTAACTATGGCTACACCTTC.

The CDR3 DNA is TGTGCCAGTAGTAACCAGGGGGACTATGGCTACACCTTC. This codes for CASSNQGDYGYTF. V is TRBV19 and J is TRBJ1-2, with 7 bases fitting TRBD1. V lost 4 bases, J lost 3 bases, and 2 bases stayed unmatched. This CDR3 is built from 13 residues. Germline values: CDR1 LNHDA, CDR2 SQIVND (reference sequence).

In this sample, this clone turned up many times. The chain carries TRBV7-8 and TRBJ1-1, with 7 bases identical to TRBD1. The germline V gene has CDR1 SGHVS and CDR2 FQNEAQ. The CDR3 sequence is 16 residues long. Unmatched junction bases numbered 9, after V lost 4 bases and J lost 1 base. The CDR3 here is CASSSGWTGKNTEAFF. The CDR3 DNA reads TGTGCCAGCAGCTCTGGATGGACAGGAAAGAACACTGAAGCTTTCTTT. The entire variable domain, with the rest obtained from reference TRBV7-8 and TRBJ1-1, is as follows: GAGVSQSPRYKVAKRGQDVALRCDPISGHVSLFWYQQALGQGPEFLTYFQNEAQLDKSGLPSDRFFAERPEGSVSTLKIQRTQQEDSAVYLCASSSGWTGKNTEAFFGQGTRLTVV.

V and J are TRBV6-2 or TRBV6-3 and TRBJ2-5; the D gene is possibly TRBD1 (6 bases). Trimming left V 4 bases short and J 4 bases short, with 16 bases between. Germline CDR1 and CDR2: MNHEY and SVGEGT. The CDR3 is 15 residues long. CDR3 bases: TGTGCCAGCAGTTCTCCTCACAGGGCCGTAGAGACCCAGTACTTC. This encodes CASSSPHRAVETQYF.

This clone was detected only a few times. This same CDR3 is encoded by further DNA sequences in the sample. This chain connects TRBV19 to TRBJ2-3; 8 bases fit TRBD2. The CDR3 totals 14 residues. The germline CDR1 and CDR2 sequences are LNHDA and SQIVND (reference sequence). J was trimmed by 1 base and V by 7 bases; bases with no gene match: 4. The CDR3 is CASTLGLGTDTQYF. CDR3 nucleotides: TGTGCCAGTACCTTGGGACTAGGCACAGATACGCAGTATTTT.

V is TRBV9 and J is TRBJ2-3; tentatively, D is TRBD1 (6 bases). Germline CDR1 reads SGDLS; CDR2 reads YYNGEE. The CDR3 loop spans 17 amino acids. Deletions cut 0 bases from V and 1 base from J, with 15 bases between. The CDR3 nucleotides are TGTGCCAGCAGCGTAGGGGTGGGGGCAGGGCGCACAGATACGCAGTATTTT. Protein product: CASSVGVGAGRTDTQYF.

V gene TRBV19 combines with J gene TRBJ2-5, with no clear D. From germline, CDR1 is LNHDA and CDR2 SQIVND (reference sequence). This CDR3 region has 15 residues. Trimming stripped 0 bases from V and 6 bases from J, with 14 bases between. The CDR3 here is CASSIDRTAAKTQYF. CDR3 in DNA: TGTGCCAGTAGTATAGATCGGACGGCGGCTAAGACCCAGTACTTC.

The V and J genes are TRBV5-8 and TRBJ2-1; D remains unclear. The V and J ends lost 3 bases and 4 bases respectively, with 14 bases between them. Germline V CDR1 and CDR2: SGHTS, YDEGEE. The CDR3 consists of 15 residues. The CDR3 loop is CASSSRRVSYNEQFF. The CDR3 DNA reads TGTGCCAGCAGCTCCCGACGGGTTTCTTACAATGAGCAGTTCTTC. The full variable domain, in which reference TRBV5-8 and TRBJ2-1 provide the parts outside the CDR3, is EAGVTQSPTHLIKTRGQQATLRCSPISGHTSVYWYQQALGLGLQFLLWYDEGEERNRGNFPPRFSGRQFPNYSSELNVNALELEDSALYLCASSSRRVSYNEQFFGPGTRLTVL.

Only a few counts were recorded for this clone. The chain employs TRBV7-2 and TRBJ2-5, with D tentatively TRBD1 or TRBD2 (6 bases each). The CDR3 contains 14 residues. V was shortened by 2 bases and J by 4 bases, with 11 bases between the two germline ends. Germline V CDR1 and CDR2: SGHTA, FQGNSA. The CDR3 loop reads CASSLNGGRETQYF. CDR3 coding DNA: TGTGCCAGCAGCTTAAATGGGGGGCGAGAGACCCAGTACTTC.

The chain carries TRBV7-2 and TRBJ1-5; TRBD1 is a possible D gene (5 bases). The CDR3 extends over 15 amino acids. The V end was cut by 1 base, the J end by 4 bases, with 11 bases between. Per the germline V gene, CDR1 is SGHTA and CDR2 is FQGNSA. CDR3 nucleotides: TGTGCCAGCAGCTTAGATGGGACCTTAAATCAGCCCCAGCATTTT. This translates into CASSLDGTLNQPQHF.

This chain links TRBV4-2 with TRBJ1-4; no definite D call. Germline V lookup: CDR1 LGHNA, CDR2 YNFKEQ. V was trimmed by 4 bases and J by 17 bases, leaving 8 bases between them. There are 9 residues in the CDR3. The CDR3 DNA reads as TGTGCCAGCAGCCGAACACCCTTTTTT. It codes for CASSRTPFF.